A selection of T cell receptor beta chains follows, all from one sample in a study of cytomegalovirus exposure and HLA in healthy donors. The method was immunoSEQ multiplex PCR; TCRdb's version includes in-frame clones alone and lacks a portion of them. Altogether roughly 97,000 clones are present, over 8% being singletons, with the ten largest covering 4.5% to 6%. Sequenced material: PBMCs. These receptor sequences come from a man aged 45 to 65 in good health and CMV-seropositive. Both conserved end residues are part of each CDR3. A D gene is named only where the DNA matches it firmly. Size values are once, few and many counts, or a class for expanded clones, and some rows have none.

j_gene,v_gene,abundance,d_gene,CDR3nt,CDR3aa
TRBJ1-2,TRBV28,few,NA,TGTGCCAGCACCCTCGAGGGGGGGGTCGGGTATCTAGGCTACACCTTC,CASTLEGGVGYLGYTF
TRBJ2-3,TRBV4-2,few,TRBD2,TGTGCCAGCAGCCAAGATCAGTCGACTAGCTCGTTCACAGATACGCAGTATTTT,CASSQDQSTSSFTDTQYF
TRBJ2-7,TRBV15,once,NA,TGTGCCACCAGCCTTCCAGGCCCGGGGGAGCAGTACTTC,CATSLPGPGEQYF
TRBJ2-1,TRBV2,NA,NA,TGTGCCAGCAGGGGACTCACTAGCTCCTACAATGAGCAGTTCTTC,CASRGLTSSYNEQFF
TRBJ1-5,TRBV30,few,NA,TGTGCCTGGAGTTTAGGAATAGCGGGTCAGCCCCAGCATTTT,CAWSLGIAGQPQHF
TRBJ1-2,TRBV6-6,NA,TRBD1,TGTGCCAGCAGTTCCCGGGACAGGGCTTCCTATGGCTACACCTTC,CASSSRDRASYGYTF
TRBJ1-3,TRBV5-1,NA,TRBD1,TGCGCCAGCAGCTTGGCACAGGGGGCTTCTGGAAACACCATATATTTT,CASSLAQGASGNTIYF
TRBJ1-4,TRBV30,few,TRBD1,TGTGCCTGGAGTGTACAGGGGGCGGGTGAAAAACTGTTTTTT,CAWSVQGAGEKLFF
TRBJ2-3,TRBV28,NA,NA,TGTGCCAGCAGCCCCCTAGCGCGAAGAAGATGGGGCACAGATACGCAGTATTTT,CASSPLARRRWGTDTQYF
TRBJ2-5,TRBV7-7,NA,NA,TGTGCTAGCAGCTTAGCTCCCCCCGCGGAGCAGTACTTC,CASSLAPPAEQYF
TRBJ1-2,TRBV5-1,NA,TRBD1,TGCGCCAGCAGCGGCGGGACAGGGGGCGATATGAATGGCTACACCTTC,CASSGGTGGDMNGYTF
TRBJ1-5,TRBV6-1,few,NA,TGTGCCAGCAGTGTATTAGAGTCTAATCAGCCCCAGCATTTT,CASSVLESNQPQHF
TRBJ2-3,TRBV6-1,NA,TRBD2,TGTGCCAGCAGGACGGGACTAGCGGGGACAGATACGCAGTATTTT,CASRTGLAGTDTQYF
TRBJ2-7,TRBV4-2,few,TRBD1,TGTGCCAGCAGCCAAGAACAGGGGCGATACGCCTACGAGCAGTACTTC,CASSQEQGRYAYEQYF